These 4 T cell receptor beta chains originate from one sample sequenced in a study of cytomegalovirus exposure and HLA in healthy donors. PCR used 60 Vbeta primers and 13 Jbeta primers. TCRdb's table, derived via immunoSEQ multiplex PCR, lists solely in-frame clones and lacks some. The data contain around 36,000 clones, roughly 89% of them seen just once; the ten biggest clones take up over 10%. Sequenced sample: PBMCs. The source of these receptors is a woman between 35 and 50 years old in good health and CMV-seropositive.

This clone was picked up a small number of times. V and J are TRBV29-1 and TRBJ2-3, with 9 nucleotides matching TRBD2. The V gene's germline CDR1 is SQVTM and CDR2 ANQGSEA. With 5 bases clipped from V and 6 bases from J, the junction kept 9 bases outside the gene matches. The length of the CDR3 is 14 residues. For the CDR3, the DNA is TGCAGCGTTCCGCCCCGCGGGAGGGGTGATACGCAGTATTTT. Its translation is CSVPPRGRGDTQYF.

This clone has a single count. The V and J genes are TRBV7-9 and TRBJ2-7, with 11 bases fitting TRBD1. The V gene end was trimmed by 4 bases and the J gene end by 3 bases; junction bases not matched to a gene: 2. The CDR3 has 14 residues. Germline loops: CDR1 SEHNR, CDR2 FQNEAQ (reference sequence). The chain's CDR3 is CASSYGTGGYEQYF. CDR3 sequence (DNA): TGTGCCAGCAGCTACGGGACAGGGGGCTACGAGCAGTACTTC.

The table lists this clone with a few counts. This chain links TRBV19 with TRBJ1-1; D not resolved. This CDR3 spans 14 amino acids. Per germline, CDR1 LNHDA and CDR2 SQIVND (reference sequence). The V end was cut by 9 bases, the J end by 0 bases, with 14 bases between. The CDR3 protein is CASLAHSMNTEAFF. CDR3 sequence (DNA): TGTGCCAGCCTAGCCCACAGTATGAACACTGAAGCTTTCTTT.

The chain is built from TRBV15 and TRBJ2-3, with TRBD2 matching 14 bases. Looked up from germline, CDR1 is LNHNV and CDR2 is YYDKDF (reference sequence). Losses at the gene ends were 1 base for V and 4 bases for J; bases not matched to a gene: 4. The CDR3 runs to 17 residues. The CDR3 reads CATSRGGLAGGSDTQYF. CDR3 sequence (DNA): TGTGCCACCAGCAGAGGCGGACTAGCGGGGGGCTCAGATACGCAGTATTTT.